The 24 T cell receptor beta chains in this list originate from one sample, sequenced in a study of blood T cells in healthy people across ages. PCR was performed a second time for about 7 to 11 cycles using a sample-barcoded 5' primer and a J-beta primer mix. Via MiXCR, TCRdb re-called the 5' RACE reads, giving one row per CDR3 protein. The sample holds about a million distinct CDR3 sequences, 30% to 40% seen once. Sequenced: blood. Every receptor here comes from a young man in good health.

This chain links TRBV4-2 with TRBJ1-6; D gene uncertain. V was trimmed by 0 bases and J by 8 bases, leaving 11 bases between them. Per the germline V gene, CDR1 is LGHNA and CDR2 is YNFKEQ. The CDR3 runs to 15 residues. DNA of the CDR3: TGTGCCAGCAGCCAAGAGGGAGGCAGGTATTCACCCCTCCACTTT. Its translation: CASSQEGGRYSPLHF.

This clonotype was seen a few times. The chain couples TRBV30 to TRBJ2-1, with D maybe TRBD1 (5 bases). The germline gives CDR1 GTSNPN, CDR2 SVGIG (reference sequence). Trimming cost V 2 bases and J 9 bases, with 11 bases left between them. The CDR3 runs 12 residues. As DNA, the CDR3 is TGTGCCTGGAGTAGTCAGGGTACTGAGCAGTTCTTC. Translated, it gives CAWSSQGTEQFF. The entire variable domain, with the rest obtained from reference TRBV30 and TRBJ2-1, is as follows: SQTIHQWPATLVQPVGSPLSLECTVEGTSNPNLYWYRQAAGRGLQLLFYSVGIGQISSEVPQNLSASRPQDRQFILSSKKLLLSDSGFYLCAWSSQGTEQFFGPGTRLTVL.

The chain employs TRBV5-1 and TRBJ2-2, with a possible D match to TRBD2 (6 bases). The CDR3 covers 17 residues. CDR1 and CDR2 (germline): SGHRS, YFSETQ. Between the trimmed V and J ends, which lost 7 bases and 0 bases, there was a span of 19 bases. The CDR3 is CASWRGLLTSNTGELFF. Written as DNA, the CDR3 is TGCGCCAGCTGGCGGGGACTTCTTACTTCGAACACCGGGGAGCTGTTTTTT.

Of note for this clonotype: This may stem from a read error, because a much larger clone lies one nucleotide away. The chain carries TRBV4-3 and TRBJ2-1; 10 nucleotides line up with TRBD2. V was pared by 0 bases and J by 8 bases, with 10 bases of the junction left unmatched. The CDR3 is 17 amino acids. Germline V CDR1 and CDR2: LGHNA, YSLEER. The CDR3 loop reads CASSQDTASGGPDEQFF. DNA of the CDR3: TGCGCCAGCAGCCAAGATACGGCTAGCGGGGGACCCGATGAGCAGTTCTTC.

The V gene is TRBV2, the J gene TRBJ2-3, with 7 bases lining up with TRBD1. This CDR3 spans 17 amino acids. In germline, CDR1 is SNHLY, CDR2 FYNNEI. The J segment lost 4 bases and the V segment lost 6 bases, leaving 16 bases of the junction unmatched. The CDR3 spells CASRSDPRQGPPDTQYF. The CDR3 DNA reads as TGTGCCAGCAGATCCGACCCTCGACAGGGTCCCCCAGATACGCAGTATTTT.

CDR3 DNA: TGTGCCAGCAGCTTTGACCGTATTAATTCACCCCTCCACTTT. Its protein product is CASSFDRINSPLHF. The chain combines TRBV7-2 with TRBJ1-6; no firm D call. In germline, CDR1 is SGHTA, CDR2 FQGNSA. The CDR3 is 14 amino acids. Trimming took 3 bases from V and 6 from J, leaving 9 bases between them.

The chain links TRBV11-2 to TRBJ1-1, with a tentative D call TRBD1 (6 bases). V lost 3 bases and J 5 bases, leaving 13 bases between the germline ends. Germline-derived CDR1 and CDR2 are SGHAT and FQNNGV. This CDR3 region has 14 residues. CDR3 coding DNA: TGTGCCAGCAGCTTTCGGGGGGCGAGAACTGAAGCTTTCTTT. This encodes CASSFRGARTEAFF.

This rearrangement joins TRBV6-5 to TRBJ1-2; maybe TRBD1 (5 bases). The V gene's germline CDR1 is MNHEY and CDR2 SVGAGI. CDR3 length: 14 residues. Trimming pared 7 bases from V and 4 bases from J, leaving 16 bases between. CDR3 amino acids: CASTWGTGGYGYTF. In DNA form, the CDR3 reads TGTGCCAGCACCTGGGGCACCGGGGGCTATGGCTACACCTTC.

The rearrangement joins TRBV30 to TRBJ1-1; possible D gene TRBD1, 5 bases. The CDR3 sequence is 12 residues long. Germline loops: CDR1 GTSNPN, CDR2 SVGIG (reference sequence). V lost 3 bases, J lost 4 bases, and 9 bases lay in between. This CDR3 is CAWSERGTEAFF. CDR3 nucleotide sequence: TGTGCCTGGAGCGAGAGGGGCACTGAAGCTTTCTTT.

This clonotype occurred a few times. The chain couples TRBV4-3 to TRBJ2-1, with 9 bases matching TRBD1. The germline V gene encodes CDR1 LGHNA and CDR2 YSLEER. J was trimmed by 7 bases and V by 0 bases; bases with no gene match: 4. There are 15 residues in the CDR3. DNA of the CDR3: TGCGCCAGCAGCCAAGAAGGGACAGGGTTAAATGAGCAGTTCTTC. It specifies CASSQEGTGLNEQFF.

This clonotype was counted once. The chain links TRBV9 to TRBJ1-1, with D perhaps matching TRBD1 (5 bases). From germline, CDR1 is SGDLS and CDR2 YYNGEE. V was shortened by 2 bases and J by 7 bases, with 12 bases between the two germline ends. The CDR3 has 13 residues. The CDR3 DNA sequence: TGTGCCAGCAGCGTTGGGTCGACAGATGAAGCTTTCTTT. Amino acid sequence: CASSVGSTDEAFF.

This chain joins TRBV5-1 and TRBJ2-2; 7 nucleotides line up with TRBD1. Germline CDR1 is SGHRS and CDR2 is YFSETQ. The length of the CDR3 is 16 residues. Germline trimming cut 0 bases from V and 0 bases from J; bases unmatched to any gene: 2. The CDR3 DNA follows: TGCGCCAGCAGCTTGGGGGGACAGCCGAACACCGGGGAGCTGTTTTTT. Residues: CASSLGGQPNTGELFF.

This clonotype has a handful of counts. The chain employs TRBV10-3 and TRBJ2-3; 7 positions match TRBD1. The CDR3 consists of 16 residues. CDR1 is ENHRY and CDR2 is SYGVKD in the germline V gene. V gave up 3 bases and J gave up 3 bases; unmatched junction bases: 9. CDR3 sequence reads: CAISDQTGKATDTQYF. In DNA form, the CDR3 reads TGTGCCATCAGTGATCAGACAGGGAAGGCGACAGATACGCAGTATTTT.

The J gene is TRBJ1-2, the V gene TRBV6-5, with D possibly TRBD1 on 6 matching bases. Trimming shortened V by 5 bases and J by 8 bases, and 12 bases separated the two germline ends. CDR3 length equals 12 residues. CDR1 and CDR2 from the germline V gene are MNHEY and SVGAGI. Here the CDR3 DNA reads TGTGCCAGCAGTCCCGGGACATTCGGCTACACCTTC. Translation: CASSPGTFGYTF.

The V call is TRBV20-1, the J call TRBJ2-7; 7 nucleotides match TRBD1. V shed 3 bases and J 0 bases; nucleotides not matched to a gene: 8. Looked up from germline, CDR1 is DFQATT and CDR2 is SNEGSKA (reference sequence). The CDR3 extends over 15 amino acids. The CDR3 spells CSAREPGQSSYEQYF. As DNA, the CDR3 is TGCAGTGCTAGGGAGCCGGGACAGAGCTCCTACGAGCAGTACTTC.

CDR3 loop: CSARDLGGMNTEAFF. The DNA for the CDR3 is TGCAGTGCTAGAGATCTGGGAGGGATGAACACTGAAGCTTTCTTT. J is TRBJ1-1 and V is TRBV20-1, with unresolved D. The CDR3 has 15 amino acids. Germline V lookup: CDR1 DFQATT, CDR2 SNEGSKA (reference sequence). V lost 0 bases to trimming and J lost 0 bases, with 11 bases between them.

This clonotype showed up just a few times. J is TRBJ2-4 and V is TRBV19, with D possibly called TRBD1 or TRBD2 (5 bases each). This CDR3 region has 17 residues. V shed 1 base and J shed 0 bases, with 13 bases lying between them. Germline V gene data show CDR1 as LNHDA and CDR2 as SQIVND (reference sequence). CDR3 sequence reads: CASSIVSGTSAKNIQYF. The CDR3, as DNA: TGTGCCAGTAGTATAGTTTCAGGGACCTCAGCCAAAAACATTCAGTACTTC.

The CDR3 loop reads CSARDFQGVSTDTQYF. The CDR3 nucleotides are TGCAGTGCTAGAGATTTCCAGGGGGTCTCCACAGATACGCAGTATTTT. The chain uses TRBV20-1 and TRBJ2-3; TRBD1 matches at 7 bases. Trimming cost V 0 bases and J 2 bases; bases outside gene matches: 8. The CDR3 has 16 amino acids. Germline CDR1 reads DFQATT; CDR2 reads SNEGSKA (reference sequence).

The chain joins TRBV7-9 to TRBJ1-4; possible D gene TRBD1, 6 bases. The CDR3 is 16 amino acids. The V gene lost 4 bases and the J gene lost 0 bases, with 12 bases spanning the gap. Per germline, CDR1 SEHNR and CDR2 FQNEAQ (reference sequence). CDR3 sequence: CASSSRRTATNEKLFF. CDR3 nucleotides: TGTGCCAGCAGCTCACGTCGGACAGCAACTAATGAAAAACTGTTTTTT.

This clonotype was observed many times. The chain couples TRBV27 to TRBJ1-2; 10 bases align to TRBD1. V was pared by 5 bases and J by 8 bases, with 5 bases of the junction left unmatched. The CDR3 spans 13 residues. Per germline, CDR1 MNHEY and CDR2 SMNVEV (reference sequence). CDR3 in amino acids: CASSLGQGGGYTF. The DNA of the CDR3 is TGTGCCAGCAGTCTTGGACAGGGGGGGGGCTACACCTTC.

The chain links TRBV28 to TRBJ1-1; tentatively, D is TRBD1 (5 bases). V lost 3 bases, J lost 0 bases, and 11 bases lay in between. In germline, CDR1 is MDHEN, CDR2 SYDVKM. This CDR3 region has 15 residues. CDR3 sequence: CASSFEGLMNTEAFF. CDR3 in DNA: TGTGCCAGCAGTTTTGAGGGACTGATGAACACTGAAGCTTTCTTT. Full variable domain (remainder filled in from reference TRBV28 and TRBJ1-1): DVKVTQSSRYLVKRTGEKVFLECVQDMDHENMFWYRQDPGLGLRLIYFSYDVKMKEKGDIPEGYSVSREKKERFSLILESASTNQTSMYLCASSFEGLMNTEAFFGQGTRLTVV.

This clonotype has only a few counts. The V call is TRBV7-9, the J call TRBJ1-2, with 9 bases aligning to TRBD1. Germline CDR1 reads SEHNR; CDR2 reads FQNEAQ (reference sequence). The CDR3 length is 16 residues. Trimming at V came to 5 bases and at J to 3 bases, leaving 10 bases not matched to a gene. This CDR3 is CASSLGDRVSDYGYTF. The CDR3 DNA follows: TGTGCCAGCAGCCTTGGGGACAGGGTATCAGACTATGGCTACACCTTC.

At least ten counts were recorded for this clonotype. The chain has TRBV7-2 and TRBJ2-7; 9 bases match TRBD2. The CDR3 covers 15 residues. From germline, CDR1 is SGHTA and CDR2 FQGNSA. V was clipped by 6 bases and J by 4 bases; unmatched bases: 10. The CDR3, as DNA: TGTGCCAGCAGTGGTGGACTAGCGAATACTTACGAGCAGTACTTC. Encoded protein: CASSGGLANTYEQYF. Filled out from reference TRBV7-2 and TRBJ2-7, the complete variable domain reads GAGVSQSPSNKVTEKGKDVELRCDPISGHTALYWYRQSLGQGLEFLIYFQGNSAPDKSGLPSDRFSAERTGGSVSTLTIQRTQQEDSAVYLCASSGGLANTYEQYFGPGTRLTVT.

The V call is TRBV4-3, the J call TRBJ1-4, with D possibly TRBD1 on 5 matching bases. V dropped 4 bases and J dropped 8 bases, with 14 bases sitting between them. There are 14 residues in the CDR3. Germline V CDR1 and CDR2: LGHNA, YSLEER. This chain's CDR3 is CASSPQGGLEKLFF. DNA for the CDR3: TGCGCCAGCAGCCCCCAGGGTGGGCTAGAAAAACTGTTTTTT.